These T cell receptor beta chains were read from a single sample in a study of OX40 agonist ivuxolimab in advanced cancers. The repertoire was sequenced with immunoSEQ multiplex PCR; TCRdb's copy has only in-frame clones and lacks some. The sample has over 95,000 clones, 90% to 95% seen once; the top ten hold around 0.33%. This sample comprised CD4+ or CD8+ T cells sorted from blood, obtained in a trial of the OX40 agonist ivuxolimab. The receptors shown here come from an adult with an advanced solid tumor such as melanoma, head and neck, liver or kidney cancer. Both conserved end residues are part of each CDR3. D genes are given only for firm matches. The size of a clone is reported for some rows only, either as once, few or many, or as a class for expanded clones.

CDR3aa: CSPTANYGYTF; CDR3nt: TGCAGTCCGACGGCTAACTATGGCTACACCTTC; v_gene: TRBV20-1; len: 11; j_gene: TRBJ1-2; abundance: NA; d_gene: NA
CDR3aa: CASSEHRDANNEQFF; CDR3nt: TGTGCCAGCAGTGAGCACAGGGACGCTAACAATGAGCAGTTCTTC; v_gene: TRBV2; len: 15; j_gene: TRBJ2-1; abundance: NA; d_gene: NA
CDR3aa: CASSLASSSGRTDTQYF; CDR3nt: TGTGCCAGCAGCCTCGCGAGCTCTAGCGGACGCACAGATACGCAGTATTTT; v_gene: TRBV5-4; len: 17; j_gene: TRBJ2-3; abundance: once; d_gene: TRBD2
CDR3aa: CASSGTSGFSDTQYF; CDR3nt: TGTGCCAGCTCCGGGACTAGCGGGTTCTCAGATACGCAGTATTTT; v_gene: TRBV18; len: 15; j_gene: TRBJ2-3; abundance: NA; d_gene: TRBD2
CDR3aa: CASSYEGAGSSGTQYF; CDR3nt: TGTGCCAGCAGTTACGAAGGAGCGGGTAGTAGCGGAACGCAGTATTTT; v_gene: TRBV6-5; len: 16; j_gene: TRBJ2-3; abundance: NA; d_gene: NA
CDR3aa: CASSLGQGPNSPLHF; CDR3nt: TGTGCCAGCAGCCTGGGACAGGGCCCGAATTCACCCCTCCACTTT; v_gene: TRBV11-2; len: 15; j_gene: TRBJ1-6; abundance: NA; d_gene: TRBD1
CDR3aa: CASSLDVGNEQFF; CDR3nt: TGTGCCAGCAGCTTAGATGTTGGCAATGAGCAGTTCTTC; v_gene: TRBV7-2; len: 13; j_gene: TRBJ2-1; abundance: NA; d_gene: NA
CDR3aa: CASSLASELDTQYF; CDR3nt: TGCGCCAGCAGCTTGGCGTCGGAATTAGATACGCAGTATTTT; v_gene: TRBV5-1; len: 14; j_gene: TRBJ2-3; abundance: once; d_gene: NA
CDR3aa: CASRSSGSYNEQFF; CDR3nt: TGTGCCAGCAGGTCTAGCGGGTCCTACAATGAGCAGTTCTTC; v_gene: TRBV6-6; len: 14; j_gene: TRBJ2-1; abundance: NA; d_gene: TRBD2
CDR3aa: CASRTGVVEQFF; CDR3nt: TGTGCCAGCAGGACAGGGGTAGTTGAGCAGTTCTTC; v_gene: TRBV28; len: 12; j_gene: TRBJ2-1; abundance: NA; d_gene: TRBD1
CDR3aa: CASSAPGTGGRSSYEQYF; CDR3nt: TGTGCCAGCAGTGCCCCCGGGACAGGGGGCCGGTCGTCCTACGAGCAGTACTTC; v_gene: TRBV28; len: 18; j_gene: TRBJ2-7; abundance: NA; d_gene: TRBD1
CDR3aa: CASSLPLGGGSSYNEQFF; CDR3nt: TGTGCCAGCAGTTTACCCCTAGGTGGGGGGAGCTCCTACAATGAGCAGTTCTTC; v_gene: TRBV28; len: 18; j_gene: TRBJ2-1; abundance: NA; d_gene: NA
CDR3aa: CASSPQTGPTDTQYF; CDR3nt: TGTGCCAGCTCACCACAGACAGGTCCCACAGATACGCAGTATTTT; v_gene: TRBV18; len: 15; j_gene: TRBJ2-3; abundance: few; d_gene: NA
CDR3aa: CASSSPGTGGATNEKLFF; CDR3nt: TGTGCCAGCAGTTCCCCCGGGACAGGGGGGGCAACTAATGAAAAACTGTTTTTT; v_gene: TRBV28; len: 18; j_gene: TRBJ1-4; abundance: few; d_gene: TRBD1
CDR3aa: CATSERETYEQYF; CDR3nt: TGTGCCACCAGCGAGCGGGAAACCTACGAGCAGTACTTC; v_gene: TRBV15; len: 13; j_gene: TRBJ2-7; abundance: NA; d_gene: TRBD2
CDR3aa: CASSLGTGFNSPLHF; CDR3nt: TGTGCCAGCAGTCTCGGGACAGGGTTCAATTCACCCCTCCACTTT; v_gene: TRBV6-6; len: 15; j_gene: TRBJ1-6; abundance: NA; d_gene: TRBD1
CDR3aa: CAISERSGGSYNEQFF; CDR3nt: TGTGCCATCAGTGAAAGGTCAGGGGGGTCCTACAATGAGCAGTTCTTC; v_gene: TRBV10-3; len: 16; j_gene: TRBJ2-1; abundance: NA; d_gene: NA
CDR3aa: CATSRGNGRHSYEQYF; CDR3nt: TGTGCCACCAGCAGAGGGAACGGGAGGCACTCCTACGAGCAGTACTTC; v_gene: TRBV15; len: 16; j_gene: TRBJ2-7; abundance: NA; d_gene: TRBD2
CDR3aa: CASSGPWGTETQYF; CDR3nt: TGTGCCAGTAGCGGCCCCTGGGGGACAGAGACCCAGTACTTC; v_gene: TRBV19; len: 14; j_gene: TRBJ2-5; abundance: NA; d_gene: NA
CDR3aa: CASSYRDGTYSNQPQHF; CDR3nt: TGTGCCAGCAGCTACCGGGATGGAACTTATAGCAATCAGCCCCAGCATTTT; v_gene: TRBV5-4; len: 17; j_gene: TRBJ1-5; abundance: NA; d_gene: NA
CDR3aa: CASSLDLSLTYEQYF; CDR3nt: TGTGCCAGCAGCTTAGATCTATCCCTAACCTACGAGCAGTACTTC; v_gene: TRBV7-2; len: 15; j_gene: TRBJ2-7; abundance: NA; d_gene: NA
CDR3aa: CASSDVSGIIYEQYF; CDR3nt: TGTGCCAGCAGTGATGTTAGCGGGATCATATACGAGCAGTACTTC; v_gene: TRBV2; len: 15; j_gene: TRBJ2-7; abundance: NA; d_gene: TRBD2
CDR3aa: CASSLREGTEAFF; CDR3nt: TGTGCCAGCAGTTTAAGGGAGGGGACTGAAGCTTTCTTT; v_gene: TRBV27; len: 13; j_gene: TRBJ1-1; abundance: NA; d_gene: NA
CDR3aa: CASSRTGSNQPQHF; CDR3nt: TGTGCCAGCTCACGGACAGGGTCGAATCAGCCCCAGCATTTT; v_gene: TRBV18; len: 14; j_gene: TRBJ1-5; abundance: few; d_gene: TRBD1
CDR3aa: CASSQFLAGHSYEQYF; CDR3nt: TGTGCCAGCTCCCAATTCCTAGCGGGCCACTCCTACGAGCAGTACTTC; v_gene: TRBV18; len: 16; j_gene: TRBJ2-7; abundance: NA; d_gene: TRBD2
CDR3aa: CATTWGTNTGELFF; CDR3nt: TGTGCCACAACGTGGGGGACGAACACCGGGGAGCTGTTTTTT; v_gene: TRBV5-6; len: 14; j_gene: TRBJ2-2; abundance: NA; d_gene: NA
CDR3aa: CASSGGAGGWVEQFF; CDR3nt: TGCGCCAGCAGCGGCGGAGCGGGAGGCTGGGTTGAGCAGTTCTTC; v_gene: TRBV4-3; len: 15; j_gene: TRBJ2-1; abundance: NA; d_gene: TRBD2
CDR3aa: CASSVLEGHGYTF; CDR3nt: TGTGCCAGCAGCGTACTTGAGGGCCATGGCTACACCTTC; v_gene: TRBV21-1; len: 13; j_gene: TRBJ1-2; abundance: once; d_gene: NA
CDR3aa: CATSRGTDIQYF; CDR3nt: TGTGCCACCAGCAGAGGGACTGACATTCAGTACTTC; v_gene: TRBV15; len: 12; j_gene: TRBJ2-4; abundance: NA; d_gene: NA
CDR3aa: CASQRESTDTQYF; CDR3nt: TGTGCCAGCCAGAGGGAAAGCACAGATACGCAGTATTTT; v_gene: TRBV2; len: 13; j_gene: TRBJ2-3; abundance: NA; d_gene: NA
CDR3aa: CASSTGQGGGLETQYF; CDR3nt: TGTGCCAGTAGTACGGGACAGGGTGGAGGGTTAGAGACCCAGTACTTC; v_gene: TRBV19; len: 16; j_gene: TRBJ2-5; abundance: NA; d_gene: TRBD1
CDR3aa: CASSVLTQETQYF; CDR3nt: TGTGCCAGCAGTGTACTAACACAAGAGACCCAGTACTTC; v_gene: TRBV6-1; len: 13; j_gene: TRBJ2-5; abundance: NA; d_gene: NA
CDR3aa: CASSPYSGTGLYEQYF; CDR3nt: TGTGCCAGCAGCCCCTACTCCGGGACAGGGCTCTACGAGCAGTACTTC; v_gene: TRBV7-3; len: 16; j_gene: TRBJ2-7; abundance: NA; d_gene: TRBD1
CDR3aa: CASRREGTTGELFF; CDR3nt: TGTGCCAGCAGGCGGGAGGGGACCACCGGGGAGCTGTTTTTT; v_gene: TRBV2; len: 14; j_gene: TRBJ2-2; abundance: NA; d_gene: TRBD2
CDR3aa: CASSLGQGVQPQHF; CDR3nt: TGTGCCAGCAGCTTAGGACAGGGCGTTCAGCCCCAGCATTTT; v_gene: TRBV5-6; len: 14; j_gene: TRBJ1-5; abundance: NA; d_gene: TRBD1
CDR3aa: CAWSPLAPYEQYF; CDR3nt: TGTGCCTGGAGTCCCTTAGCTCCCTACGAGCAGTACTTC; v_gene: TRBV30; len: 13; j_gene: TRBJ2-7; abundance: NA; d_gene: NA
CDR3aa: CASSSLAGAYEQYF; CDR3nt: TGTGCCAGCAGTAGCTTAGCGGGGGCCTACGAGCAGTACTTC; v_gene: TRBV6-5; len: 14; j_gene: TRBJ2-7; abundance: NA; d_gene: TRBD2
CDR3aa: CASSQVEGRGLRGYQPQHF; CDR3nt: TGTGCCAGCAGCCAAGTAGAAGGCAGGGGGCTGAGGGGCTATCAGCCCCAGCATTTT; v_gene: TRBV14; len: 19; j_gene: TRBJ1-5; abundance: once; d_gene: TRBD1
CDR3aa: CASSVTGNSYNEQFF; CDR3nt: TGTGCCAGCAGCGTAACCGGAAACTCCTACAATGAGCAGTTCTTC; v_gene: TRBV9; len: 15; j_gene: TRBJ2-1; abundance: NA; d_gene: NA
CDR3aa: CASSEAHRGPPPGELFF; CDR3nt: TGTGCCAGCAGTGAGGCCCACAGGGGGCCCCCCCCCGGGGAGCTGTTTTTT; v_gene: TRBV6-1; len: 17; j_gene: TRBJ2-2; abundance: few; d_gene: TRBD1
CDR3aa: CASSRGQFSNQPQHF; CDR3nt: TGTGCCAGTAGTAGGGGACAGTTTAGCAATCAGCCCCAGCATTTT; v_gene: TRBV19; len: 15; j_gene: TRBJ1-5; abundance: once; d_gene: TRBD1